The 26 T cell receptor beta chains given below trace back to one sample, sequenced in a study of blood T cell repertoires in COVID-19. Clones were read by immunoSEQ multiplex PCR, and TCRdb kept only the in-frame ones, dropping some. The table has 250,000 to 300,000 clones, 90% seen once; the top ten hold 2% to 2.5%. Input material: peripheral blood. The receptors derive from a woman between 55 and 75 years old with COVID-19, enrolled during active disease.

This rearrangement joins TRBV2 to TRBJ2-7, with a tentative D call TRBD1 (6 bases). The V and J ends lost 5 bases and 3 bases respectively, with 17 bases between them. The CDR3 is made up of 15 amino acids. Germline V gene sequence: CDR1 SNHLY, CDR2 FYNNEI. The CDR3 DNA sequence: TGTGCCAGCAGTCCGGACAGAGTATACATCTACGAGCAGTACTTC. Translation: CASSPDRVYIYEQYF.

J is TRBJ1-6 and V is TRBV5-1; a weak D match, TRBD1 (6 bases). Trimming shortened V by 4 bases and J by 2 bases, and 22 bases separated the two germline ends. In germline, CDR1 is SGHRS, CDR2 YFSETQ. This CDR3 comprises 19 residues. The CDR3 DNA reads TGCGCCAGCAGCCCAACCGCCGTGGGGGCCCTCACCTATAATTCACCCCTCCACTTT. Translation: CASSPTAVGALTYNSPLHF.

This chain uses TRBV9 with TRBJ2-5; 14 bases fit TRBD2. This CDR3 is 16 amino acids long. The ends lost 4 bases at V and 4 bases at J; junction bases unmatched: 6. Germline CDR1 is SGDLS and CDR2 is YYNGEE. The CDR3: CASSPAGTSGGETQYF. The CDR3 DNA reads as TGTGCCAGCAGCCCCGCCGGGACTAGCGGGGGAGAGACCCAGTACTTC.

The gene calls are TRBV5-5 and TRBJ1-3, with D unresolved. The length of the CDR3 is 17 residues. The V and J ends lost 1 base and 0 bases respectively, with 14 bases between them. Germline values: CDR1 SGHKS, CDR2 YYEKEE (reference sequence). CDR3 DNA sequence: TGTGCCAGCAGCTTGATTAAAAGCACCACCTCTGGAAACACCATATATTTT. It yields the protein CASSLIKSTTSGNTIYF.

The J gene is TRBJ1-4, the V gene TRBV6-2 or TRBV6-3, with D possibly matching TRBD1 (5 bases). Germline V gene lookup returns CDR1 MNHEY and CDR2 SVGEGT. The CDR3 runs 15 residues. Trimming removed 2 bases from V and 8 bases from J, with 15 bases in between. The CDR3 DNA sequence: TGTGCCAGCAGTTACGGAGGGGCGCGAGAAGAAAAACTGTTTTTT. Its protein product is CASSYGGAREEKLFF.

The rearrangement links TRBV19 to TRBJ2-7; D remains ambiguous. Trimming took off 1 base at V and 2 bases at J, with 18 bases between the two ends. Germline CDR1 is LNHDA and CDR2 is SQIVND (reference sequence). The CDR3 length is 17 residues. CDR3 loop: CASSIVGGLHEAYEQYF. The DNA of the CDR3 is TGTGCCAGTAGTATAGTCGGCGGCCTCCACGAAGCCTACGAGCAGTACTTC. The variable domain in full, with the rest retrieved from reference TRBV19 and TRBJ2-7, is DGGITQSPKYLFRKEGQNVTLSCEQNLNHDAMYWYRQDPGQGLRLIYYSQIVNDFQKGDIAEGYSVSREKKESFPLTVTSAQKNPTAFYLCASSIVGGLHEAYEQYFGPGTRLTVT.

This clone was seen just once. The rearrangement links TRBV9 to TRBJ2-7, with TRBD1 matching over 7 bases. CDR3 size: 15 residues. V gave up 2 bases and J gave up 3 bases; unmatched junction bases: 8. Germline assignment: CDR1 SGDLS and CDR2 YYNGEE. CDR3 protein: CASSVGDRAYYEQYF. The CDR3 DNA reads as TGTGCCAGCAGCGTCGGAGACAGGGCGTACTACGAGCAGTACTTC. The whole variable domain, filled in from reference TRBV9 and TRBJ2-7, reads DSGVTQTPKHLITATGQRVTLRCSPRSGDLSVYWYQQSLDQGLQFLIQYYNGEERAKGNILERFSAQQFPDLHSELNLSSLELGDSALYFCASSVGDRAYYEQYFGPGTRLTVT.

V usage is TRBV6-5 and J usage is TRBJ1-2; D uncertain. CDR3 length equals 15 residues. Germline V gives CDR1 MNHEY, CDR2 SVGAGI. V was shortened by 0 bases and J by 8 bases, with 16 bases between the two germline ends. The CDR3 DNA follows: TGTGCCAGCAGTTACTCGAGTTCCATCGCGGGGGGCTACACCTTC. This gives the protein CASSYSSSIAGGYTF.

The V call is TRBV3-1 (or the pseudogene TRBV3-2), the J call TRBJ2-3; 11 bases match TRBD2. In germline, CDR1 is LGHDT, CDR2 YNNKEL (reference sequence). J gave up 5 bases and V 4 bases, and 8 bases lay outside the gene matches. The CDR3 is made up of 16 amino acids. Written as DNA, the CDR3 is TGTGCCAGCAGCCGTCTTAGCGGGGGGGCTCAAGATACGCAGTATTTT. The encoded protein is CASSRLSGGAQDTQYF.

V gene TRBV29-1 combines with J gene TRBJ1-1; 7 bases are shared with TRBD1. CDR3 length equals 12 residues. Unmatched junction bases numbered 6, after V lost 6 bases and J lost 5 bases. Germline loops: CDR1 SQVTM, CDR2 ANQGSEA. In DNA form, the CDR3 reads TGCAGCGTCCGAGGGGGCGATACTGAAGCTTTCTTT. Its protein product is CSVRGGDTEAFF.

DNA for the CDR3: TGTGCCAGCAGATCAAGCGGGGGAGGCAGGGAGACCCAGTACTTC. This encodes CASRSSGGGRETQYF. The rearrangement links TRBV6-5 to TRBJ2-5, with 8 bases that match TRBD2. V was pared by 6 bases and J by 5 bases, with 11 bases of the junction left unmatched. CDR1 MNHEY and CDR2 SVGAGI come from the germline V gene. The length of the CDR3 is 15 residues.

This chain connects TRBV9 to TRBJ2-1; D may be TRBD1 (7 bases). V lost 4 bases to trimming and J lost 4 bases, with 12 bases between them. Germline V gene lookup returns CDR1 SGDLS and CDR2 YYNGEE. This CDR3 comprises 14 residues. The CDR3 is CASSPGGRYNEQFF. CDR3 DNA sequence: TGTGCCAGCAGCCCAGGGGGGAGATACAATGAGCAGTTCTTC.

This chain connects TRBV19 to TRBJ1-2; TRBD1 matches at 7 bases. V lost 5 bases, J lost 6 bases, and 12 bases stayed unmatched. Germline V gives CDR1 LNHDA, CDR2 SQIVND (reference sequence). The CDR3 loop spans 15 amino acids. The CDR3 DNA reads TGTGCCAGTAGTGCTTACCGGGACAGTTGGAATGGCTACACCTTC. This codes for CASSAYRDSWNGYTF.

V and J are TRBV6-6 and TRBJ2-4, with D uncertain. V dropped 2 bases and J dropped 0 bases, with 8 bases sitting between them. The length of the CDR3 is 15 residues. CDR1 MNHNY and CDR2 SVGAGI come from the germline V gene (reference sequence). In DNA, the CDR3 is TGTGCCAGCAGTTACGGAGAACTAGCCAAAAACATTCAGTACTTC. This translates into CASSYGELAKNIQYF.

This clone appeared a single time. J is TRBJ2-7 and V is TRBV30; TRBD1 agrees at 9 bases. Per germline, CDR1 GTSNPN and CDR2 SVGIG (reference sequence). This CDR3 contains 16 residues. V lost 4 bases, J lost 6 bases, and 16 bases stayed unmatched. CDR3 in amino acids: CAWNLGTGTGFAEQYF. CDR3 nucleotides: TGTGCCTGGAACCTGGGGACCGGGACAGGGTTTGCCGAGCAGTACTTC.

The rearrangement uses TRBV3-1 (or the pseudogene TRBV3-2) and TRBJ2-6; D perhaps matches TRBD1 (6 bases). The CDR3 is made up of 18 amino acids. CDR1 and CDR2 from the germline V gene are LGHDT and YNNKEL (reference sequence). Trimming pared 1 base from V and 0 bases from J, leaving 13 bases between. The CDR3 loop reads CASSQVDRLFSGANVLTF. DNA of the CDR3: TGTGCCAGCAGCCAAGTCGACAGGCTCTTCTCTGGGGCCAACGTCCTGACTTTC.

V is TRBV18 and J is TRBJ1-1, with TRBD1 matching 8 bases. J was trimmed by 6 bases and V by 2 bases; bases with no gene match: 26. This CDR3 has 21 amino acids. The germline CDR1 and CDR2 sequences are KGHSH and LQKENI. The CDR3 nucleotides are TGTGCCAGCTCACCAATGCGGTACCCCGGCGGACAGGGTCCGGCCGGACCTGAAGCTTTCTTT. It is translated as CASSPMRYPGGQGPAGPEAFF.

This clone was detected once. The J gene is TRBJ1-6, the V gene TRBV19; 7 bases are a match to TRBD1. The germline V gene encodes CDR1 LNHDA and CDR2 SQIVND (reference sequence). Losses at the gene ends were 3 bases for V and 6 bases for J; bases not matched to a gene: 5. This CDR3 contains 15 residues. DNA for the CDR3: TGTGCCAGTAGTATGACAGGGCCACTTAATTCACCCCTCCACTTT. As protein: CASSMTGPLNSPLHF.

This chain links TRBV4-3 with TRBJ2-7, with D possibly being TRBD2 (5 bases). The CDR3 has 13 residues. The ends were cut back, 0 bases at V and 8 bases at J, with 11 bases in the middle. Germline CDR1 and CDR2: LGHNA and YSLEER. The CDR3 here is CASSQDEGRQQYF. CDR3 DNA: TGCGCCAGCAGCCAAGATGAGGGCCGACAGCAGTACTTC.

The V and J genes are TRBV2 and TRBJ1-1; no firm D call. V was trimmed by 6 bases and J by 8 bases, leaving 16 bases between them. CDR3 length: 13 amino acids. CDR1 SNHLY and CDR2 FYNNEI come from the germline V gene. CDR3 amino acids: CASSITGRDEAFF. The CDR3 region has the DNA TGTGCCAGCAGCATAACCGGGAGAGACGAAGCTTTCTTT. Full variable domain (missing parts from reference TRBV2 and TRBJ1-1): EPEVTQTPSHQVTQMGQEVILRCVPISNHLYFYWYRQILGQKVEFLVSFYNNEISEKSEIFDDQFSVERPDGSNFTLKIRSTKLEDSAMYFCASSITGRDEAFFGQGTRLTVV.

The chain uses TRBV30 and TRBJ1-6, with D unclear. Germline CDR1 is GTSNPN and CDR2 is SVGIG (reference sequence). Trimming stripped 7 bases from V and 8 bases from J, with 18 bases between. The CDR3 is made up of 14 amino acids. CDR3 nucleotide sequence: TGTGCCTCTAGGAACGACCAACACCATTCACCCCTCCACTTT. Its translation is CASRNDQHHSPLHF.

The V and J genes are TRBV7-9 and TRBJ1-5; 9 nucleotides agree with TRBD1. The CDR3 is 15 residues long. Germline values: CDR1 SEHNR, CDR2 FQNEAQ (reference sequence). V was pared by 2 bases and J by 4 bases, with 3 bases of the junction left unmatched. The chain's CDR3 is CASSLSGTGNQPQHF. CDR3 coding DNA: TGTGCCAGCAGCTTAAGCGGGACAGGGAATCAGCCCCAGCATTTT.

This clone was observed once. The genes are TRBV4-3 and TRBJ1-4; weak D call: TRBD1 (6 bases). The germline gives CDR1 LGHNA, CDR2 YSLEER. The CDR3 contains 14 residues. Trimming removed 2 bases at V and 3 bases at J, with 7 bases between. CDR3 amino acids: CASSQNRANEKLFF. In DNA form, the CDR3 reads TGCGCCAGCAGCCAAAACAGGGCTAATGAAAAACTGTTTTTT.

The CDR3, as DNA: TGTGCCAGCAGCCAAATACAGGGGCCGCGGGCAGGCTACACCTTC. This translates into CASSQIQGPRAGYTF. V gene TRBV7-2 combines with J gene TRBJ1-2, with TRBD1 matching 7 bases. The germline gives CDR1 SGHTA, CDR2 FQGNSA. V trimming: 5 bases; J trimming: 8 bases; junction bases outside the gene matches: 14. The CDR3 runs to 15 residues.

V gene TRBV6-2 or TRBV6-3 combines with J gene TRBJ1-5; TRBD1 might be the D (5 bases). This CDR3 contains 14 residues. Trimming pared 2 bases from V and 10 bases from J, leaving 15 bases between. Per germline, CDR1 MNHEY and CDR2 SVGEGT. CDR3: CASSYETAGPPQHF. The CDR3 DNA reads TGTGCCAGCAGTTACGAGACAGCGGGTCCTCCCCAGCATTTT.

This sequence joins TRBV2 and TRBJ1-5, with D possibly being TRBD1 (6 bases). CDR3 length: 15 residues. The V end was cut by 4 bases, the J end by 4 bases, with 14 bases between. Germline lookup yields CDR1 SNHLY and CDR2 FYNNEI. The CDR3 is CASSGDKSINQPQHF. The CDR3 DNA reads as TGTGCCAGCAGTGGGGACAAGTCAATTAATCAGCCCCAGCATTTT.